This TCR beta chain came from a study of shared clonotypes between healthy human individuals. The assay was immunoSEQ multiplex PCR, and TCRdb's table has in-frame clones only and misses some. The sample lists hundreds of thousands of clones, around 76% occurring once. Germline CDR1 reads SNHLY; CDR2 reads FYNNEI. Trimming took 6 bases from V and 4 from J; bases not matched to a gene: 6. The CDR3 is made up of 15 amino acids. Study results and caveats: Sharing of clonotypes among donors was expected to vary with sequencing depth.

As for this clone: Antigen: not known.

Sequenced sample: PBMCs. The TCR comes from a woman in her thirties or forties in good health. Some clones in this sample may be carry-over from other donors' samples. The gene calls are TRBV2 and TRBJ2-7; TRBD2 matches 13 bases. DNA of the CDR3: TGTGCCAGCAGGCCCGGACTAGCGGGAGCTTACGAGCAGTACTTC. This sequence encodes CASRPGLAGAYEQYF.